What follows are 14 T cell receptor beta chains derived from one specimen sequenced in a study of OX40 agonist ivuxolimab in advanced cancers. Clones were read by immunoSEQ multiplex PCR, and TCRdb kept only the in-frame ones, dropping some. The sample carries about 36,000 clones, approximately 84% recorded once. Sequences were derived from CD4+ or CD8+ T cells sorted from blood, sampled in a trial of the OX40 agonist ivuxolimab. The source of these receptors is an adult with an advanced solid tumor such as melanoma, head and neck, liver or kidney cancer.

The J gene is TRBJ2-2, the V gene TRBV7-6; D unresolved. Germline CDR1 is SGHVS and CDR2 is FNYEAQ. The CDR3 runs to 14 residues. The V end lost 2 bases, the J end lost 4 bases, and 8 bases lay between the germline ends. In DNA, the CDR3 is TGTGCCAGCAGCTTATCCGGAAGCACCGGGGAGCTGTTTTTT. It translates to CASSLSGSTGELFF.

Notes on this clone: One end of the junction varies from germline; a read error may be responsible. CDR3 in DNA: TGTGCTAGCAGCTTAAGGGGCGGGCTGGAGCAGTTCTTC. Translation gives CASSLRGGLEQFF. V and J are TRBV7-7 and TRBJ2-1; either TRBD1 or TRBD2 may fit D (5 bases each). Germline loops: CDR1 SSHAT, CDR2 FNYEAQ (reference sequence). The CDR3 has 13 residues.

The chain recombines TRBV2 with TRBJ2-3, with D tentatively TRBD1 or TRBD2 (6 bases each). V lost 5 bases and J 3 bases, leaving 15 bases between the germline ends. Germline loops: CDR1 SNHLY, CDR2 FYNNEI. The CDR3 sequence is 15 residues long. The CDR3 spells CASSPRTGRTDTQYF. In DNA, the CDR3 is TGTGCCAGCAGTCCCCGCACAGGGAGGACAGATACGCAGTATTTT.

In this sample, this clone turned up once. The chain recombines TRBV14 with TRBJ2-7, with D possibly matching TRBD2 (6 bases). The ends were cut back, 1 base at V and 10 bases at J, with 14 bases in the middle. CDR3 length: 13 amino acids. Germline lookup yields CDR1 SGHDN and CDR2 FVKESK. The CDR3 DNA follows: TGTGCCAGCAGCCAAGTGCTGACAGCGGGCCAGTACTTC. Protein: CASSQVLTAGQYF.

In its sample, this clone was seen once. This chain links TRBV10-2 with TRBJ2-2; no reliable D call. The CDR3 spans 14 residues. Trimming removed 2 bases at V and 4 bases at J, with 8 bases between. The germline gives CDR1 WSHSY, CDR2 SAAADI. CDR3 in amino acids: CASSEVATTGELFF. The CDR3 region has the DNA TGCGCCAGCAGTGAGGTAGCTACCACCGGGGAGCTGTTTTTT.

The rearrangement links TRBV12-5 to TRBJ2-6; the D gene is possibly TRBD2 (6 bases). CDR3 length equals 17 residues. V was cut by 6 bases and J by 2 bases, with 17 bases left in between. CDR1 is LGHNT and CDR2 is FRNRAP in the germline V gene. CDR3 sequence (DNA): TGTGCTAGTGGCCTCGGGGGACTCATCCCTGGGGCCAACGTCCTGACTTTC. This translates into CASGLGGLIPGANVLTF.

This rearrangement joins TRBV4-3 to TRBJ1-1; weak D call: TRBD1 (5 bases). Between the trimmed V and J ends, which lost 2 bases and 1 base, there was a span of 8 bases. The CDR3 is 14 amino acids. Germline V gives CDR1 LGHNA, CDR2 YSLEER. The DNA for the CDR3 is TGCGCCAGCAGCCAACCCGACAGGAACACTGAAGCTTTCTTT. The encoded protein is CASSQPDRNTEAFF.

As concerns this clone: The sample holds other DNA sequences that translate to the same CDR3. The chain couples TRBV6-6 to TRBJ1-1; D unresolved. The CDR3 loop spans 9 amino acids. CDR1 is MNHNY, CDR2 SVGAGI, per germline (reference sequence). V lost 5 bases and J lost 8, with 3 bases in between. The CDR3 nucleotides read TGTGCCAGCAGTCCCGAAGCTTTCTTT. Translating gives CASSPEAFF.

V usage is TRBV7-6 and J usage is TRBJ2-1; D possibly corresponds to TRBD2 (5 bases). Between the trimmed V and J ends, which lost 5 bases and 5 bases, there was a span of 13 bases. CDR3 length equals 14 residues. The germline V gene encodes CDR1 SGHVS and CDR2 FNYEAQ. The CDR3, as DNA: TGTGCCAGCAGCCGGGGTGGACTGAACAATGAGCAGTTCTTC. Its translation is CASSRGGLNNEQFF. Filled out from reference TRBV7-6 and TRBJ2-1, the complete variable domain reads GAGVSQSPRYKVTKRGQDVALRCDPISGHVSLYWYRQALGQGPEFLTYFNYEAQQDKSGLPNDRFSAERPEGSISTLTIQRTEQRDSAMYRCASSRGGLNNEQFFGPGTRLTVL.

The chain links TRBV18 to TRBJ1-3; no reliable D call. Trimming stripped 6 bases from V and 2 bases from J, with 8 bases between. Germline-derived CDR1 and CDR2 are KGHSH and LQKENI. The CDR3 has 13 amino acids. In DNA form, the CDR3 reads TGTGCCAGCTCCCATTCAGCTGGAAACACCATATATTTT. It specifies CASSHSAGNTIYF.

The CDR3 protein is CASRGRAIRERAKNIQYF. CDR3 coding DNA: TGTGCCAGCAGGGGCAGGGCGATCCGAGAGAGAGCCAAAAACATTCAGTACTTC. This chain uses TRBV27 with TRBJ2-4; TRBD1 might be the D (5 bases). V was trimmed by 6 bases and J by 0 bases, leaving 21 bases between them. This CDR3 has 18 residues. The germline gives CDR1 MNHEY, CDR2 SMNVEV (reference sequence).

This chain links TRBV6-5 with TRBJ1-2; a weak D match, TRBD1 (6 bases). V was clipped by 2 bases and J by 3 bases, with 10 bases between them. Germline V lookup: CDR1 MNHEY, CDR2 SVGAGI. The CDR3 totals 14 residues. CDR3 region: CASSYVAGDYGYTF. The CDR3 bases are TGTGCCAGCAGTTACGTGGCAGGGGACTATGGCTACACCTTC.

The chain has TRBV19 and TRBJ2-2, with D perhaps matching TRBD2 (5 bases). The CDR3 sequence is 15 residues long. Germline CDR1 LNHDA, CDR2 SQIVND (reference sequence). V lost 4 bases and J lost 4, with 13 bases in between. The CDR3 protein is CASSTWEFGTGELFF. The CDR3 DNA is TGTGCCAGTAGTACCTGGGAGTTCGGCACCGGGGAGCTGTTTTTT.

This sequence joins TRBV6-5 and TRBJ2-7, with D possibly being TRBD1 (5 bases). The V gene's germline CDR1 is MNHEY and CDR2 SVGAGI. The CDR3 spans 12 residues. Trimming stripped 1 base from V and 5 bases from J, with 6 bases between. Written as DNA, the CDR3 is TGTGCCAGCAGTTACTACAGGCACGAGCAGTACTTC. It codes for CASSYYRHEQYF.